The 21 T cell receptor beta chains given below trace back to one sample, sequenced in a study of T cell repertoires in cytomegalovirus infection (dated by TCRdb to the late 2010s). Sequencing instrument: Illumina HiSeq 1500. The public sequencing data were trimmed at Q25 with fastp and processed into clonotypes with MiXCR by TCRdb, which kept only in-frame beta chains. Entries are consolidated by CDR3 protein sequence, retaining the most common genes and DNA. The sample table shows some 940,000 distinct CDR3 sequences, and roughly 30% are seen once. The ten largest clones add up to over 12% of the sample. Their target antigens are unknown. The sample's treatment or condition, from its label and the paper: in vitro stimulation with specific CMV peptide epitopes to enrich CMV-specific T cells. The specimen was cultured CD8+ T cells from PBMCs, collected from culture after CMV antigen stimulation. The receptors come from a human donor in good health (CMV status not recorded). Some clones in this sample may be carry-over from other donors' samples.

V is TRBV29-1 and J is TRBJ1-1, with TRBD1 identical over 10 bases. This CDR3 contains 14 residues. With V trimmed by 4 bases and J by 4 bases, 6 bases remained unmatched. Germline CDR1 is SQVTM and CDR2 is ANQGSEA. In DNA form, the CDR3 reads TGCAGCGTTGGGCCGACAGGGGGCTTCACTGAAGCTTTCTTT. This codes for CSVGPTGGFTEAFF.

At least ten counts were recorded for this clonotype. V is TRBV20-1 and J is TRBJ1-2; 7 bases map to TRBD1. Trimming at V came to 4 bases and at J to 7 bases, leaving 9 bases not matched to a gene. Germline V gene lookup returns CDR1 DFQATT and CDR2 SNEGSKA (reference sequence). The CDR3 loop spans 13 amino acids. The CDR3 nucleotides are TGCAGTGCTACCAACAGGGGTGCCAGTGGCTACACCTTC. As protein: CSATNRGASGYTF.

CDR3 sequence reads: CASSVAQAAAEQFF. The CDR3 region has the DNA TGTGCCAGCAGCGTAGCACAGGCGGCCGCTGAGCAGTTCTTC. The chain links TRBV9 to TRBJ2-1; TRBD1 is a possible D gene (5 bases). The CDR3 is made up of 14 amino acids. Trimming took off 0 bases at V and 9 bases at J, with 13 bases between the two ends. Germline V gene lookup returns CDR1 SGDLS and CDR2 YYNGEE.

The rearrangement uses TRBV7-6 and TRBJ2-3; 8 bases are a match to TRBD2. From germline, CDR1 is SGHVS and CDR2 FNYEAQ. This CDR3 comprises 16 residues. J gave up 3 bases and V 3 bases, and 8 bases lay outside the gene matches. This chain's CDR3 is CASSFISGGYTDTQYF. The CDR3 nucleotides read TGTGCCAGCAGCTTTATAAGCGGGGGATATACAGATACGCAGTATTTT.

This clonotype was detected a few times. CDR3 DNA sequence: TGTGCCAGCTCACCACTTGCAGGGGGCAACGATGGCTACACCTTC. This sequence encodes CASSPLAGGNDGYTF. V and J are TRBV18 and TRBJ1-2; TRBD1 matches at 8 bases. J lost 6 bases, V lost 1 base, and 7 bases had no gene match. Looked up from germline, CDR1 is KGHSH and CDR2 is LQKENI. The CDR3 consists of 15 residues.

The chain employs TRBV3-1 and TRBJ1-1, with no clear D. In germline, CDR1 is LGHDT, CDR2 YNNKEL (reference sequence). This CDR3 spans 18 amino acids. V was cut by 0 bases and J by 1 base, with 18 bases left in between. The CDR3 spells CASSQEIPRRRGNTEAFF. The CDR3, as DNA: TGTGCCAGCAGCCAAGAAATACCCAGGAGGCGTGGGAACACTGAAGCTTTCTTT.

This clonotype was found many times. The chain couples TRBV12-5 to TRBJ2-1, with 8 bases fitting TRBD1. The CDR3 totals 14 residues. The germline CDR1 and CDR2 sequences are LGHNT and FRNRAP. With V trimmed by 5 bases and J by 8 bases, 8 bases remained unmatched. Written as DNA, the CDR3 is TGTGCTAGTGGTCCCTGGACAGGGCCCGATGAGCAGTTCTTC. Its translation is CASGPWTGPDEQFF.

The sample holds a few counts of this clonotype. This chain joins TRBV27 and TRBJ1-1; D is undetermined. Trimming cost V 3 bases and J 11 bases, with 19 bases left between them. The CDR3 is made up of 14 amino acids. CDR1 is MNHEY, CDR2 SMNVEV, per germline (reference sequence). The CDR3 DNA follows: TGTGCCAGCAGTTTCGGGCGGTGGCTAAACGAGGCTTTCTTT. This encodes CASSFGRWLNEAFF.

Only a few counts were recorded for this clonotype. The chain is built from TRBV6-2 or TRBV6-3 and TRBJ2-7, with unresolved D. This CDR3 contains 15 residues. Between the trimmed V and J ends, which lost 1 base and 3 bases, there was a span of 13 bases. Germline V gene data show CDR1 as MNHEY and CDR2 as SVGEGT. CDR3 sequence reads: CASSYLSSWGYEQYF. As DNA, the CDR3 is TGTGCCAGCAGTTACTTATCCAGCTGGGGCTACGAGCAGTACTTC.

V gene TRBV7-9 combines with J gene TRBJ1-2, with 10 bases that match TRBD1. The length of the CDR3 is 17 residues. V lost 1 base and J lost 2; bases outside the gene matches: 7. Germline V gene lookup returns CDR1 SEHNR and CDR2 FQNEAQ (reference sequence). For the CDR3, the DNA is TGTGCCAGCAGCTTAGTAATAGGGGACAGGGGAAACTATGGCTACACCTTC. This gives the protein CASSLVIGDRGNYGYTF.

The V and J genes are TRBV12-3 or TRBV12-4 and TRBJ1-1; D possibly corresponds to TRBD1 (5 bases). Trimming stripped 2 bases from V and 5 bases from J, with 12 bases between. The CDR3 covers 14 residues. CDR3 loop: CASSLNGGDTEAFF. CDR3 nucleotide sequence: TGTGCCAGCAGTTTAAACGGGGGAGATACTGAAGCTTTCTTT.

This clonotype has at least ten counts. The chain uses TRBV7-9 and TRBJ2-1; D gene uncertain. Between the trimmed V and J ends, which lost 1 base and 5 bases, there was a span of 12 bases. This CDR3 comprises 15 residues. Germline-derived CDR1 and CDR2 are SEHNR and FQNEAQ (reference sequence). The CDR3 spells CASSLGVVTNNEQFF. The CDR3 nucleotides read TGTGCCAGCAGCTTAGGGGTGGTAACTAACAATGAGCAGTTCTTC.

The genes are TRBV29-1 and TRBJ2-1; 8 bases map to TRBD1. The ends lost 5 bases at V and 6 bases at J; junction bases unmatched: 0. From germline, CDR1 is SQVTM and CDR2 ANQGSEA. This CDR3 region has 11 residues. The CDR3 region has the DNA TGCAGCGTTACAGGGGGCAATGAGCAGTTCTTC. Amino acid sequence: CSVTGGNEQFF.

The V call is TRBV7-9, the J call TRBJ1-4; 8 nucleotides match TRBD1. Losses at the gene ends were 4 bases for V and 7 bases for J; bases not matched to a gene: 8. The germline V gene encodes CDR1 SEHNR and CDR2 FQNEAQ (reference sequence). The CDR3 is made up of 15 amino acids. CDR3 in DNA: TGTGCCAGCAGCTCTTTGGACAGGGAGCGTGAAAAACTGTTTTTT. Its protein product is CASSSLDREREKLFF. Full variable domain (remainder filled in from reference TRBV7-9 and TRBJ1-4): DTGVSQNPRHKITKRGQNVTFRCDPISEHNRLYWYRQTLGQGPEFLTYFQNEAQLEKSRLLSDRFSAERPKGSFSTLEIQRTEQGDSAMYLCASSSLDREREKLFFGSGTQLSVL.

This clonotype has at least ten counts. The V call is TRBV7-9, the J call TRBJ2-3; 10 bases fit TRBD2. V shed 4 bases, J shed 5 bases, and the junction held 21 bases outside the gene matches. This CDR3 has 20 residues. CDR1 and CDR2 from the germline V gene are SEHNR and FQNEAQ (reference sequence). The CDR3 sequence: CASSSLRPPKDSGGEDTQYF. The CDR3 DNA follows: TGTGCCAGCAGCTCCCTTAGGCCCCCGAAGGACAGCGGGGGGGAAGATACGCAGTATTTT.

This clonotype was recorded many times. The CDR3 DNA reads TGTGCCAGCAGCCGTGCCGGGGAGCTGTTTTTT. Encoded protein: CASSRAGELFF. The J gene is TRBJ2-2, the V gene TRBV7-2; D gene unclear. Germline V gives CDR1 SGHTA, CDR2 FQGNSA. The length of the CDR3 is 11 residues. V gave up 5 bases and J gave up 6 bases, with 4 bases separating them.

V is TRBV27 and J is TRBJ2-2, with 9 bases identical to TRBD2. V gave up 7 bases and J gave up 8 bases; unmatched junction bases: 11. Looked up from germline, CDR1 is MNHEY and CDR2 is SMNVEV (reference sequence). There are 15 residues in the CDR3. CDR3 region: CASKDAAGGFGELFF. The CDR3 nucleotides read TGTGCCAGCAAAGACGCAGCGGGGGGTTTTGGGGAGCTGTTTTTT.

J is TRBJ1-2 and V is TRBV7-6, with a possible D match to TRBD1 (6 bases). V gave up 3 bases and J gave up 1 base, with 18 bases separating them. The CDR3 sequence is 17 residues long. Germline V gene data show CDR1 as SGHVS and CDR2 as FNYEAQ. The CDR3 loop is CASSLGAGTGHNYGYTF. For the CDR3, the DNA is TGTGCCAGCAGCTTGGGTGCGGGGACGGGACATAACTATGGCTACACCTTC.

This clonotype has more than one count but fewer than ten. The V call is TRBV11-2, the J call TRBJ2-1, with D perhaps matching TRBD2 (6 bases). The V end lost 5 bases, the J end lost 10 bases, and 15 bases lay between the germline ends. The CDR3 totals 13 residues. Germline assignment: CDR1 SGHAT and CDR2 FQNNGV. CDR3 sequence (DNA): TGTGCCAGCAGCCCTCCGGGAGAGGAAGAGCAGTTCTTC. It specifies CASSPPGEEEQFF.

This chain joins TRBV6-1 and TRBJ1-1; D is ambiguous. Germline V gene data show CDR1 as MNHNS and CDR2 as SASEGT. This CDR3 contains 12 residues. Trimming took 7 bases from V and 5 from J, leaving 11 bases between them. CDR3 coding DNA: TGTGCCAGCAAGATAGGACGAACTGAAGCTTTCTTT. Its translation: CASKIGRTEAFF.

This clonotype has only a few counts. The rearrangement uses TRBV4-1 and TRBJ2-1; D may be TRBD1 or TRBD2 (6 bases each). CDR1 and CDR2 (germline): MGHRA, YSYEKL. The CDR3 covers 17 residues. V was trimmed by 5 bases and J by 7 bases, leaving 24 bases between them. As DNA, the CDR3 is TGCGCCAGCAGCTTCATCCCGGGTGGGACACGGGGGAATGAGCAGTTCTTC. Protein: CASSFIPGGTRGNEQFF.